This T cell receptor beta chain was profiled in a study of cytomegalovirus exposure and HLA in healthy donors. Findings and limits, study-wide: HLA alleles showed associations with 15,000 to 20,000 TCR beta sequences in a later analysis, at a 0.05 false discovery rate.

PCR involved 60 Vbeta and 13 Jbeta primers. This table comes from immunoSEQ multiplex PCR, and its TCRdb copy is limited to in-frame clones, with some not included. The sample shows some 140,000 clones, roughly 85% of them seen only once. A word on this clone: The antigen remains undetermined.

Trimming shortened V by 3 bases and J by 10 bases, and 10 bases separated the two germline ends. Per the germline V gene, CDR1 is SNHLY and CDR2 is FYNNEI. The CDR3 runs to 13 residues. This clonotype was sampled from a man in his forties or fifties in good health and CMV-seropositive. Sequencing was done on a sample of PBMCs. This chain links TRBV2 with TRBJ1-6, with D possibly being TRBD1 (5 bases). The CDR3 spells CASSDRELSPLHF. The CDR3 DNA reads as TGTGCCAGCAGTGACAGGGAATTGTCACCCCTCCACTTT.